This is a list of T cell receptor beta chains from one sample in a study of blood T cell repertoires in COVID-19. Here immunoSEQ multiplex PCR was the method, and the copy in TCRdb shows in-frame clones only, minus some. Of about 120,000 clones in the sample, 85% are singletons; the top ten hold 6.6%. The sequenced material came from peripheral blood. Every receptor here comes from a man older than 75 with active or convalescent COVID-19. The CDR3 runs from the conserved cysteine through the conserved F or W. Each record gives: V gene, D gene, J gene, clone size, CDR3 protein, CDR3 DNA. D genes are given only for firm matches. Size is stated for part of the rows, as once, few or many counts, or as a class when the clone is expanded.

V gene: TRBV18; D gene: TRBD1; J gene: TRBJ2-7; clone size: NA; CDR3 protein: CASSPLTGGYYEQYF; CDR3 DNA: TGTGCCAGCTCACCTCTGACAGGGGGGTACTACGAGCAGTACTTC
V gene: TRBV5-1; D gene: NA; J gene: TRBJ1-3; clone size: few; CDR3 protein: CASSLNAELGNTIYF; CDR3 DNA: TGCGCCAGCAGCTTGAATGCTGAACTCGGAAACACCATATATTTT
V gene: TRBV19; D gene: TRBD1; J gene: TRBJ2-2; clone size: NA; CDR3 protein: CASSYVGHTGGYAVNTGELFF; CDR3 DNA: TGTGCCAGTAGTTATGTGGGACATACAGGGGGTTATGCTGTGAACACCGGGGAGCTGTTTTTT
V gene: TRBV30; D gene: NA; J gene: TRBJ1-4; clone size: NA; CDR3 protein: CAWSVRFGRENEKLFF; CDR3 DNA: TGTGCCTGGAGTGTACGTTTCGGACGGGAGAATGAAAAACTGTTTTTT
V gene: TRBV5-1; D gene: NA; J gene: TRBJ1-2; clone size: once; CDR3 protein: CASSFDTRLRGYTF; CDR3 DNA: TGCGCCAGCAGCTTCGACACCCGCCTCCGCGGCTACACCTTC
V gene: TRBV7-3; D gene: TRBD2; J gene: TRBJ2-1; clone size: NA; CDR3 protein: CASSLGIAGNNEQFF; CDR3 DNA: TGTGCCAGCAGCTTAGGGATAGCGGGTAACAATGAGCAGTTCTTC
V gene: TRBV11-2; D gene: NA; J gene: TRBJ2-3; clone size: once; CDR3 protein: CASSLQGLNTDTQYF; CDR3 DNA: TGTGCCAGCAGCTTACAGGGATTGAACACAGATACGCAGTATTTT
V gene: TRBV10-2; D gene: TRBD1; J gene: TRBJ1-1; clone size: NA; CDR3 protein: CASSQQGGTEAFF; CDR3 DNA: TGCGCCAGCAGTCAACAGGGGGGGACTGAAGCTTTCTTT
V gene: TRBV2; D gene: NA; J gene: TRBJ1-2; clone size: NA; CDR3 protein: CASSEAPDYGYTF; CDR3 DNA: TGTGCCAGCAGTGAAGCGCCAGACTATGGCTACACCTTC
V gene: TRBV18; D gene: NA; J gene: TRBJ1-1; clone size: NA; CDR3 protein: CASSPGGGSTEAFF; CDR3 DNA: TGTGCCAGCTCACCCGGCGGGGGGAGCACTGAAGCTTTCTTT
V gene: TRBV7-9; D gene: NA; J gene: TRBJ1-1; clone size: NA; CDR3 protein: CASSLEGTFNTEAFF; CDR3 DNA: TGTGCCAGCAGCTTGGAGGGGACTTTTAACACTGAAGCTTTCTTT
V gene: TRBV19; D gene: TRBD1; J gene: TRBJ1-5; clone size: NA; CDR3 protein: CASSTGQPQPQHF; CDR3 DNA: TGTGCCAGTAGTACGGGACAGCCTCAGCCCCAGCATTTT
V gene: TRBV5-1; D gene: TRBD2; J gene: TRBJ2-3; clone size: NA; CDR3 protein: CASYQGLAGGGTDTQYF; CDR3 DNA: TGCGCCAGCTACCAGGGGCTAGCGGGAGGCGGGACAGATACGCAGTATTTT
V gene: TRBV6-5; D gene: NA; J gene: TRBJ1-1; clone size: NA; CDR3 protein: CASSYSQLFQVEAFF; CDR3 DNA: TGTGCCAGCAGTTACTCCCAACTGTTCCAAGTCGAAGCTTTCTTT
V gene: TRBV2; D gene: NA; J gene: TRBJ1-1; clone size: NA; CDR3 protein: CASSEAPRGFF; CDR3 DNA: TGTGCCAGCAGTGAAGCCCCCCGGGGTTTCTTT
V gene: TRBV5-4; D gene: NA; J gene: TRBJ1-2; clone size: NA; CDR3 protein: CASRLSRGGYTF; CDR3 DNA: TGTGCCAGCAGGCTGAGCAGGGGCGGCTACACCTTC
V gene: TRBV5-5; D gene: TRBD2; J gene: TRBJ2-3; clone size: NA; CDR3 protein: CASSLAAGRGGTDTQYF; CDR3 DNA: TGTGCCAGCAGCTTGGCCGCAGGGCGGGGGGGCACAGATACGCAGTATTTT
V gene: TRBV7-6; D gene: TRBD1; J gene: TRBJ2-1; clone size: NA; CDR3 protein: CASSLTGGPYSSEQFF; CDR3 DNA: TGTGCCAGCAGCCTCACAGGGGGCCCATATAGTAGTGAGCAGTTCTTC